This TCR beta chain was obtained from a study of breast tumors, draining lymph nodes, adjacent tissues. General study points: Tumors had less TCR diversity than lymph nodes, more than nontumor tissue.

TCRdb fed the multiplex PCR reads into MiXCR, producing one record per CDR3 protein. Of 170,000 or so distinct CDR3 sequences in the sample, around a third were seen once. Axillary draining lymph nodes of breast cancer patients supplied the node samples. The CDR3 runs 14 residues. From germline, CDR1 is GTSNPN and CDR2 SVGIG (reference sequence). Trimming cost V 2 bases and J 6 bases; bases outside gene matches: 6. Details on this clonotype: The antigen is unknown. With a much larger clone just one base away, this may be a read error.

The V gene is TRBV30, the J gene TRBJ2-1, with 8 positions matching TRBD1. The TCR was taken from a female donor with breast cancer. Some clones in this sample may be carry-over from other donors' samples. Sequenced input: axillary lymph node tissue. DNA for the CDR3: TGTGCCTGGAGTCCCGGACAGGGATCCAATGAGCAGTTCTTC. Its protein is CAWSPGQGSNEQFF.